Listed below are T cell receptor beta chains from one sample, sequenced in a study of T cell responses to AZD1222 COVID-19 vaccine. Libraries were prepared by immunoSEQ multiplex PCR; TCRdb keeps only in-frame clonotypes and omits some of them. This repertoire shows 120,000 to 150,000 clones, roughly 90% found once; its top ten account for roughly 3.1%. This material consisted of peripheral blood, taken on day 0 of AZD1222 vaccination. Receptors originate from an adult in good health. CDR3s include the opening cysteine and the closing phenylalanine or tryptophan. Each record gives: D gene, V gene, J gene, clone size, CDR3 protein, CDR3 DNA. A D gene is named only where the DNA matches it firmly. Expanded clones get a size class; other rows say once, few or many, or leave the size out.

d_call: NA; v_call: TRBV27; j_call: TRBJ1-3; clone_size: NA; cdr3_aa: CASSLRSGNTIYF; cdr3_nt: TGTGCCAGCAGTTTAAGGTCTGGAAACACCATATATTTT
d_call: NA; v_call: TRBV2; j_call: TRBJ2-3; clone_size: NA; cdr3_aa: CASLKGARTKQLSTDTQYF; cdr3_nt: TGTGCCAGCCTTAAGGGGGCCCGGACTAAGCAGCTCAGCACAGATACGCAGTATTTT
d_call: TRBD1; v_call: TRBV28; j_call: TRBJ1-6; clone_size: NA; cdr3_aa: CASRVPGQGGNNSPLHF; cdr3_nt: TGTGCCAGCAGGGTACCGGGACAGGGAGGGAATAATTCACCCCTCCACTTT
d_call: NA; v_call: TRBV30; j_call: TRBJ1-2; clone_size: NA; cdr3_aa: CAWSVTRDGYGYTF; cdr3_nt: TGTGCCTGGAGTGTAACCAGGGATGGCTATGGCTACACCTTC
d_call: TRBD1; v_call: TRBV9; j_call: TRBJ1-2; clone_size: NA; cdr3_aa: CASRNRDSYGYTF; cdr3_nt: TGTGCCAGCAGGAACCGGGACAGCTATGGCTACACCTTC
d_call: NA; v_call: TRBV6-2/TRBV6-3; j_call: TRBJ2-2; clone_size: NA; cdr3_aa: CASSYSRGTGELFF; cdr3_nt: TGTGCCAGCAGTTACTCGAGGGGTACCGGGGAGCTGTTTTTT
d_call: TRBD2; v_call: TRBV7-8; j_call: TRBJ2-5; clone_size: once; cdr3_aa: CASSLELAGEETQYF; cdr3_nt: TGTGCCAGCAGCTTAGAACTAGCGGGAGAAGAGACCCAGTACTTC
d_call: NA; v_call: TRBV5-1; j_call: TRBJ1-2; clone_size: NA; cdr3_aa: CASSLVVGENYGYTF; cdr3_nt: TGCGCCAGCAGCCTGGTGGTGGGCGAGAACTATGGCTACACCTTC
d_call: NA; v_call: TRBV19; j_call: TRBJ1-5; clone_size: NA; cdr3_aa: CASSSDQPQHF; cdr3_nt: TGTGCCAGTAGCTCGGATCAGCCCCAGCATTTT
d_call: NA; v_call: TRBV2; j_call: TRBJ2-7; clone_size: once; cdr3_aa: CASTTAGSSYEQYF; cdr3_nt: TGTGCCAGCACCACAGCGGGTAGCTCCTACGAGCAGTACTTC
d_call: TRBD2; v_call: TRBV5-5; j_call: TRBJ2-7; clone_size: NA; cdr3_aa: CASSLASGGEQYF; cdr3_nt: TGTGCCAGCAGCTTGGCCTCGGGGGGAGAGCAGTACTTC
d_call: NA; v_call: TRBV7-9; j_call: TRBJ2-4; clone_size: NA; cdr3_aa: CASSSGRGAYIQYF; cdr3_nt: TGTGCCAGCAGCTCGGGACGGGGTGCGTACATTCAGTACTTC
d_call: TRBD1; v_call: TRBV10-3; j_call: TRBJ1-2; clone_size: NA; cdr3_aa: CAISPDRGHGYTF; cdr3_nt: TGTGCCATCAGCCCGGACAGGGGCCATGGCTACACCTTC
d_call: NA; v_call: TRBV5-5; j_call: TRBJ2-3; clone_size: NA; cdr3_aa: CASSLVSDTQYF; cdr3_nt: TGTGCCAGCAGCTTGGTTTCCGATACGCAGTATTTT
d_call: TRBD2; v_call: TRBV13; j_call: TRBJ2-3; clone_size: once; cdr3_aa: CASSGGTSGNTDTQYF; cdr3_nt: TGTGCCAGCAGCGGGGGGACTAGCGGAAACACAGATACGCAGTATTTT
d_call: TRBD2; v_call: TRBV27; j_call: TRBJ2-3; clone_size: NA; cdr3_aa: CASSYRLAGGPGGTDTQYF; cdr3_nt: TGTGCCAGCAGTTACCGGCTAGCGGGAGGGCCTGGGGGCACAGATACGCAGTATTTT
d_call: TRBD2; v_call: TRBV6-5; j_call: TRBJ2-5; clone_size: NA; cdr3_aa: CASTPGGSLVETQYF; cdr3_nt: TGTGCCAGCACCCCAGGCGGGAGTTTAGTGGAGACCCAGTACTTC
d_call: TRBD1; v_call: TRBV7-9; j_call: TRBJ1-3; clone_size: NA; cdr3_aa: CASSVPGQVTHTIYF; cdr3_nt: TGTGCCAGCAGCGTACCGGGACAGGTGACACACACCATATATTTT
d_call: NA; v_call: TRBV12-3/TRBV12-4; j_call: TRBJ2-7; clone_size: once; cdr3_aa: CASSLTTTEQYF; cdr3_nt: TGTGCCAGCAGTTTAACTACAACCGAGCAGTACTTC
d_call: TRBD1; v_call: TRBV23-1; j_call: TRBJ2-7; clone_size: NA; cdr3_aa: CASNRKGTGNEQYF; cdr3_nt: TGCGCCAGCAATCGGAAGGGGACAGGGAACGAGCAGTACTTC
d_call: TRBD1; v_call: TRBV6-5; j_call: TRBJ1-3; clone_size: NA; cdr3_aa: CASGQGGNTIYF; cdr3_nt: TGTGCCAGTGGACAGGGAGGAAACACCATATATTTT
d_call: TRBD2; v_call: TRBV30; j_call: TRBJ2-5; clone_size: NA; cdr3_aa: CAWRGLAEETQYF; cdr3_nt: TGTGCCTGGAGGGGACTAGCGGAAGAGACCCAGTACTTC
d_call: TRBD1; v_call: TRBV7-9; j_call: TRBJ1-1; clone_size: NA; cdr3_aa: CASSPDRGLSTEAFF; cdr3_nt: TGTGCCAGCAGCCCGGACAGGGGGCTTTCCACTGAAGCTTTCTTT
d_call: TRBD1; v_call: TRBV28; j_call: TRBJ1-2; clone_size: NA; cdr3_aa: CASSARDSYF; cdr3_nt: TGTGCCAGCAGTGCCCGGGACAGCTACTTC
d_call: NA; v_call: TRBV11-2; j_call: TRBJ1-3; clone_size: NA; cdr3_aa: CASSLLGGYSGNTIYF; cdr3_nt: TGTGCCAGCAGCTTATTGGGGGGCTACTCTGGAAACACCATATATTTT
d_call: TRBD1; v_call: TRBV29-1; j_call: TRBJ1-2; clone_size: NA; cdr3_aa: CSVDRTGSYGYTF; cdr3_nt: TGCAGCGTGGACAGGACAGGAAGTTATGGCTACACCTTC
d_call: NA; v_call: TRBV9; j_call: TRBJ2-2; clone_size: NA; cdr3_aa: CASSVATGRSGELFF; cdr3_nt: TGTGCCAGCAGCGTAGCTACAGGGCGGTCCGGGGAGCTGTTTTTT
d_call: TRBD2; v_call: TRBV19; j_call: TRBJ2-2; clone_size: NA; cdr3_aa: CATGLARTGELFF; cdr3_nt: TGTGCCACCGGACTAGCCCGAACCGGGGAGCTGTTTTTT